This T cell receptor beta chain was found in a study of early T cells in non-severe SARS-CoV-2 infection. Study summary: The input, bulk RNA from unsorted whole blood, was sequenced, and chains were unpaired.

The protocol attached unique molecular identifiers to individual cDNA molecules. TCRdb reprocessed the 5' RACE reads with MiXCR, giving one entry per CDR3 protein. Among 87,000 or so distinct CDR3 sequences listed, more than 9% were seen once. The CDR3 totals 14 residues. The V end was cut by 4 bases, the J end by 3 bases, with 11 bases between. The germline gives CDR1 SGHDT, CDR2 YYEEEE. This TCR came from an adult who was a healthcare worker with PCR-confirmed SARS-CoV-2 infection or an uninfected control (not recorded which). Sequencing input: whole blood. This chain uses TRBV5-6 with TRBJ1-5, with D possibly matching TRBD1 (5 bases). The CDR3 DNA follows: TGTGCCAGCAGCCCGGCAGGGCTCAATCAGCCCCAGCATTTT. Encoded protein: CASSPAGLNQPQHF.